The clone carrying this T cell receptor (beta chain) was counted between two and nine times. This sample is drawn from a study of blood T cells in healthy people across ages. This CDR3 spans 17 amino acids. V gave up 5 bases and J gave up 0 bases; unmatched junction bases: 9. Sample-barcoded 5' priming and a J-beta primer mix drove a second PCR of roughly 7 to 11 cycles. MiXCR, applied by TCRdb to the 5' RACE reads, yields one record per CDR3 protein. The sample shows 800,000 or so distinct CDR3 sequences, just under 25% of them seen only once. Separately, the same data were catalogued under a study of T cells of mothers and their children. From that report: With unrelated pairs as the comparison, related mother-child pairs had a slightly higher overlap that was not significant. There was no detection of any persistent microchimeric T cell clones.

This chain joins TRBV12-3 or TRBV12-4 and TRBJ1-3; 8 bases align to TRBD1. The sequenced sample consisted of blood. This clonotype was obtained from a boy aged 5-17 years in good health. The CDR3 nucleotides are TGTGCCAGCAGTCAGGGGGCGGTTTACCTCTCTGGAAACACCATATATTTT. This sequence encodes CASSQGAVYLSGNTIYF.